This T cell receptor (beta chain) was obtained from a study of CD8 T cells in ankylosing spondylitis. This clonotype was seen more than once but under ten times. Its antigen is undetermined. Study-wide results and caveats: Seemingly characteristic of ankylosing spondylitis blood was a TCR beta motif consisting of roughly 8 highly homologous variants. In synovial fluid and blood from reactive arthritis, some motif variants were previously reported.

The CDR3 runs to 14 residues. The V gene end was trimmed by 5 bases and the J gene end by 5 bases; junction bases not matched to a gene: 6. For TCR beta, libraries came from quantitative 5'-RACE with molecular barcodes. TCRdb analysed the 5' RACE reads with MiXCR anew, one entry per CDR3 protein. The profile shows about 540,000 distinct CDR3 sequences, over 9.5% of them singletons. This sequence joins TRBV12-3 or TRBV12-4 and TRBJ2-5; TRBD1 matches at 9 bases. The sample comprised blood, either unsorted or a sorted T cell fraction (not recorded which). The receptor's source is a male donor with ankylosing spondylitis. In DNA form, the CDR3 reads TGTGCCAGCAGTATGGACAGGGGCCAGGAGACCCAGTACTTC. Residues: CASSMDRGQETQYF.